This TCR beta chain is drawn from a study of long-term antiretroviral therapy in people with HIV. Study-wide context: Samples collected earliest predate the 2015 immediate-ART recommendation by about a decade.

Samples were assayed with immunoSEQ v3.0 at survey level. Clones were read by immunoSEQ multiplex PCR, and TCRdb kept only the in-frame ones, dropping some. The sample lists around 25,000 clones; about nine tenths were seen once. Per germline, CDR1 SSHAT and CDR2 FNYEAQ (reference sequence). V lost 5 bases and J lost 0; bases outside the gene matches: 1. The length of the CDR3 is 15 residues. For each donor, at least one pre-ART and at least two post-ART PBMC samples were available. The sequencing used unsorted PBMCs, collected 1.8 years before starting antiretroviral therapy. The rearrangement uses TRBV7-7 and TRBJ2-1; 10 nucleotides line up with TRBD2. The clonotype was recovered from a man aged 50 or older with HIV. CDR3 amino acids: CASSASGSSYNEQFF. The CDR3 nucleotides are TGTGCCAGCAGCGCTAGCGGGAGCTCCTACAATGAGCAGTTCTTC.